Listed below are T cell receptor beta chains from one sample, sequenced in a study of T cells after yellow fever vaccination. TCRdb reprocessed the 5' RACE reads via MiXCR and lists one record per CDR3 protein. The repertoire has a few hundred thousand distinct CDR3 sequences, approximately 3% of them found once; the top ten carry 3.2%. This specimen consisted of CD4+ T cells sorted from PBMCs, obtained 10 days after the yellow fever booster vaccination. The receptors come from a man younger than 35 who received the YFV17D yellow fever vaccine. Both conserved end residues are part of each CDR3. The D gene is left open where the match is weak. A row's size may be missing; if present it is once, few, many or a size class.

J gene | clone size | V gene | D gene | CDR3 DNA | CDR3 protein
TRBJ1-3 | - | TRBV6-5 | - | TGTGCCAGCAGTTACTCGACGGCATCTGGAAACACCATATATTTT | CASSYSTASGNTIYF
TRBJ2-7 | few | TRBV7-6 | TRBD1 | TGTGCCAGCAGCAGACAGGGCTACGAGCAGTACTTC | CASSRQGYEQYF
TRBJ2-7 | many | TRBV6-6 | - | TGTGCCAGCAGTTTCGGGGTAGCAGGTTGGAGCTCCTACGAGCAGTACTTC | CASSFGVAGWSSYEQYF
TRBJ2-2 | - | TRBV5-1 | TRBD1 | TGCGCCAGCAGCCTGATGACAGGGCACACCGGGGAGCTGTTTTTT | CASSLMTGHTGELFF
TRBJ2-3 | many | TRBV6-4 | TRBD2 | TGTGCCAGCAGTAAGCTAGCGGGACAAGATACGCAGTATTTT | CASSKLAGQDTQYF
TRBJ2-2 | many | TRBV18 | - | TGTGCCAGCTCACCCTCCTCTTACCGGGCGTTGCCCGGCACCGGGGAGCTGTTTTTT | CASSPSSYRALPGTGELFF
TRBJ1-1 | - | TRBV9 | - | TGTGCCAGCAGCGATACAGGGCATATGAACACTGAAGCTTTCTTT | CASSDTGHMNTEAFF
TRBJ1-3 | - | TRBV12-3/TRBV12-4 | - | TGTGCCAGCAGTTTCGGGGGGAAGACCATATATTTT | CASSFGGKTIYF
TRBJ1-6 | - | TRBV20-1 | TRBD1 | TGCAGTGCTAGGCAGGGGGGCGACTCACCCCTCCACTTT | CSARQGGDSPLHF
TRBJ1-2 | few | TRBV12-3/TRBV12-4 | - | TGTGCCAGCAGTTTAGCGGTAGAAATCTATGGCTACACCTTC | CASSLAVEIYGYTF
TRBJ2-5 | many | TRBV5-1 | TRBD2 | TGCGCCAGCAGCTTGCGGGGGGTGGAGACCCAGTACTTC | CASSLRGVETQYF
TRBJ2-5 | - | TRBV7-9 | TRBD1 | TGTGCCAGCAGCTTAGCGACAGGGCCAGAGACCCAGTACTTC | CASSLATGPETQYF
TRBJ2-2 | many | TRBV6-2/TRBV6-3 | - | TGTGCCAGCAGTCAGAGGGTGGCCGGGGAGCTGTTTTTT | CASSQRVAGELFF
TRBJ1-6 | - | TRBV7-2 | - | TGTGCCAGCAGCCCCGGGGCCCAGGGGTACTCACCCCTCCACTTT | CASSPGAQGYSPLHF
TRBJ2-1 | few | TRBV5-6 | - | TGTGCCAGCAGCTTGCCTGACAATGAGCAGTTCTTC | CASSLPDNEQFF
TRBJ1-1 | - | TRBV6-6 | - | TGTGCCAGCAGTTTCCTACAGGGCGATACTGAAGCTTTCTTT | CASSFLQGDTEAFF
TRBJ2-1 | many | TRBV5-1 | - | TGCGCCAGTAGTCTAGAGGGAAACTCCTACAATGAGCAGTTCTTC | CASSLEGNSYNEQFF
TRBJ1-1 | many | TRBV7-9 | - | TGTGCCAGCAGCTCAAACACCTACACTGAAGCTTTCTTT | CASSSNTYTEAFF
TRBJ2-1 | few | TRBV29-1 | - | TGCAGCGTTGAGGGCGGGAATGAGCAGTTCTTC | CSVEGGNEQFF
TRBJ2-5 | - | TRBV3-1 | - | TGTGCCAGCAGCCAAAATCGCGTCTTGGAGACCCAGTACTTC | CASSQNRVLETQYF
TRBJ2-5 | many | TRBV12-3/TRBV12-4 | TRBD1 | TGTGCCAGCAGTGCGCCGGGACAGGGGATGAAGACCCAGTACTTC | CASSAPGQGMKTQYF
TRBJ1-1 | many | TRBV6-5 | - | TGTGCCAGCACCAGGACTATGAACACTGAAGCTTTCTTT | CASTRTMNTEAFF
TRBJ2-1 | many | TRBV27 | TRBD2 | TGTGCCAGCAGTGCCCTGACTAGCGGGGTCTACAATGAGCAGTTCTTC | CASSALTSGVYNEQFF
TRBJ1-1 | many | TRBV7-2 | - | TGTGCCAGCAGCTCCAGGTGGGACACTGAAGCTTTCTTT | CASSSRWDTEAFF
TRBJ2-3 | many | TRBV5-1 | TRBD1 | TGCGCCAGCAGCTTAGCCCGGACAGGGGTAGATACGCAGTATTTT | CASSLARTGVDTQYF
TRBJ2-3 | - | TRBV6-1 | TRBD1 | TGTGCCAGCAGTGAGAGGACAGGGGGCCGGGATACGCAGTATTTT | CASSERTGGRDTQYF
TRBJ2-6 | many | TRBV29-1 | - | TGCAGCGTTGTCAGGACTGGGGCCAACGTCCTGACTTTC | CSVVRTGANVLTF
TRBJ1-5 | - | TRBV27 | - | TGTGCCAGCAGTTTAAAAGTGGGCAGTTCGGTATGGCATTTT | CASSLKVGSSVWHF
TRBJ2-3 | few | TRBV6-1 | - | TGTGCCAGCAGCAGGTGGGAAACAGATACGCAGTATTTT | CASSRWETDTQYF
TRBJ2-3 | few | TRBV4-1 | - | TGCGCCAGCAGCCAAGCCCTTAGCACAGATACGCAGTATTTT | CASSQALSTDTQYF
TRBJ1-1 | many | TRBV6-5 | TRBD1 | TGTGCCAGCAGCAGGGGACAGGGGGCCGCTTTCTTT | CASSRGQGAAFF
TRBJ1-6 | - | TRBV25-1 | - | TGTGCCAGCAGTGTGCATAATTCACCCCTCCACTTT | CASSVHNSPLHF
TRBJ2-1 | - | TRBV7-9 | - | TGTGCCAGCAGCTTAGGGACAGTGAATGAGCAGTTCTTC | CASSLGTVNEQFF
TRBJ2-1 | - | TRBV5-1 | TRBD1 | TGCGCCAGCAGCTTGGTCGCAGGGGGCCCCAATGAGCAGTTCTTC | CASSLVAGGPNEQFF
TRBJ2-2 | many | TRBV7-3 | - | TGTGCCAGCAGCCATTACAGGGAAGACGGGGAGCTGTTTTTT | CASSHYREDGELFF
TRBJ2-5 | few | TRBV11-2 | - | TGTGCCAGCAGCGCCGAGAGACAAGAGACCCAGTACTTC | CASSAERQETQYF
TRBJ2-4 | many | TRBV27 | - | TGTGCCAGCGCTTCGTCAGACCCGTCGGGACACCAGTACTTC | CASASSDPSGHQYF
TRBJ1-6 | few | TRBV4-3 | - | TGCGCCAGCAGCCAAGGAGGGATGAGGGATTCACCCCTCCACTTT | CASSQGGMRDSPLHF
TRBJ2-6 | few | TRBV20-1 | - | TGCAGTGCTCCCACGGCCCCTGGGGCCAACGTCCTGACTTTC | CSAPTAPGANVLTF
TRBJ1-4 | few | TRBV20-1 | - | TGCAGTGTTTCGGACTCTAATGAAAAACTGTTTTTT | CSVSDSNEKLFF
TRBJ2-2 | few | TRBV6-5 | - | TGTGCCAGCAGTTACTACTCGGACACCGGGGAGCTGTTTTTT | CASSYYSDTGELFF
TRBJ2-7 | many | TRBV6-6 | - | TGTGCCAGCAGGGACAGGGAGGGTAGGAGCTACGAGCAGTACTTC | CASRDREGRSYEQYF
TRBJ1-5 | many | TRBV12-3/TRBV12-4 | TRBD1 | TGTGCCAGCGGGGGACAGGGCGGCAATCAGCCCCAGCATTTT | CASGGQGGNQPQHF
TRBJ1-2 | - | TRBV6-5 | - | TGTGCCAGCAGTTACCCGACCCTTGACAGTAACTATGGCTACACCTTC | CASSYPTLDSNYGYTF
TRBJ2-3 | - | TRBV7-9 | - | TGTGCCAGCAGCTTGAGGCCGGCTAGCCCATCCACAGATACGCAGTATTTT | CASSLRPASPSTDTQYF
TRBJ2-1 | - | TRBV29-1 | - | TGCAGCCTTACCCGTTCCTCCTACAATGAGCAGTTCTTC | CSLTRSSYNEQFF
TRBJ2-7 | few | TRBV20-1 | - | TGCAGTGCTAGAGACTCATCGAGGGGGACCTACGAGCAGTACTTC | CSARDSSRGTYEQYF
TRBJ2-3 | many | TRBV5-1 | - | TGCGCCAGCAGCCCATACCCGGCGGGGACCACAGATACGCAGTATTTT | CASSPYPAGTTDTQYF
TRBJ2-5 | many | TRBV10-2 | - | TGCGCCAGCACCGGGGTGGACGGAGGGACCCAGTACTTC | CASTGVDGGTQYF